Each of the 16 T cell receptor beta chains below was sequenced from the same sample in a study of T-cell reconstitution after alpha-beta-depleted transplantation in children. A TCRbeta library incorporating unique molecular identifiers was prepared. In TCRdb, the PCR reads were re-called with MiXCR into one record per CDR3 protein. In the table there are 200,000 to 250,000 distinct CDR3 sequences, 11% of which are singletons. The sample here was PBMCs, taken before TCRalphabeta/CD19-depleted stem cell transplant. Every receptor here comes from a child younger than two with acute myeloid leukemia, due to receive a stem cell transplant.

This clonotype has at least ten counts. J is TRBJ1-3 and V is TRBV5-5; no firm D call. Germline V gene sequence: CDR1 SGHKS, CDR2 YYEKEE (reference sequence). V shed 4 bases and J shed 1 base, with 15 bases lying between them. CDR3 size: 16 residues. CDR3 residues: CASSQIGPWSGNTIYF. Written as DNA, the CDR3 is TGTGCCAGCAGCCAAATAGGTCCGTGGTCTGGAAACACCATATATTTT.

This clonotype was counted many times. CDR3 nucleotide sequence: TGTGCCAGCAGTTTTGGTTCGGGACAGGGGAGGACCGGGGAGCTGTTTTTT. Translated: CASSFGSGQGRTGELFF. This chain links TRBV27 with TRBJ2-2; 10 nucleotides line up with TRBD1. With V trimmed by 3 bases and J by 5 bases, 9 bases remained unmatched. CDR3 length equals 17 residues. Germline-derived CDR1 and CDR2 are MNHEY and SMNVEV (reference sequence).

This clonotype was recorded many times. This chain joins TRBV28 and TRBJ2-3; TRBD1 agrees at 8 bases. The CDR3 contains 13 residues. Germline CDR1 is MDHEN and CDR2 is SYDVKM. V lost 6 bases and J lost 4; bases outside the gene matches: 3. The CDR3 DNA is TGTGCCAGCAGAACACAGGGGGCAGATACGCAGTATTTT. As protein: CASRTQGADTQYF.

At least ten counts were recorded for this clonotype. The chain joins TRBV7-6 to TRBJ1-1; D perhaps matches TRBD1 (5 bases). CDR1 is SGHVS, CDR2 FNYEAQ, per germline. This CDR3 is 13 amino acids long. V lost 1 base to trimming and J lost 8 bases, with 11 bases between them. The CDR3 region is CASSLDAGGEAFF. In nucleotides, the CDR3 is TGTGCCAGCAGCTTAGATGCCGGGGGAGAAGCTTTCTTT.

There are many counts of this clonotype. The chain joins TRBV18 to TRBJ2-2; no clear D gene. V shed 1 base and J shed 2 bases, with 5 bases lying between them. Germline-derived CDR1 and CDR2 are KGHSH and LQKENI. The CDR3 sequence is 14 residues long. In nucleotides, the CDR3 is TGTGCCAGCTCACCACAGGTTAACACCGGGGAGCTGTTTTTT. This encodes CASSPQVNTGELFF.

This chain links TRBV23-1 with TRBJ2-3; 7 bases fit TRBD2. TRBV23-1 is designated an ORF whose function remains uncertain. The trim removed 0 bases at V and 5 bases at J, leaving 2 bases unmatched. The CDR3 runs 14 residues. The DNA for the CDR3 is TGCGCCAGCAGTCAATCGGGGGGGAAAGATACGCAGTATTTT. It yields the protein CASSQSGGKDTQYF.

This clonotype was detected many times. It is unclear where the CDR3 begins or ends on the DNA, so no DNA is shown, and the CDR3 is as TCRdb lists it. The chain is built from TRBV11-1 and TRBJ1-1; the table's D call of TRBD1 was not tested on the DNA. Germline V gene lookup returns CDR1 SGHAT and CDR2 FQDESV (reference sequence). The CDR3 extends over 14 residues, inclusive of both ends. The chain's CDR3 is CASSNFGQGTKPFF.

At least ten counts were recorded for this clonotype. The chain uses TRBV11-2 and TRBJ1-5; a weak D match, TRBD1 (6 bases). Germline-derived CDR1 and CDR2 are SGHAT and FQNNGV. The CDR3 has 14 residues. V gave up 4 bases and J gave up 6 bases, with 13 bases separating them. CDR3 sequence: CASSSQGRTQPQHF. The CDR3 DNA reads TGTGCCAGCAGCTCACAGGGCCGCACTCAGCCCCAGCATTTT.

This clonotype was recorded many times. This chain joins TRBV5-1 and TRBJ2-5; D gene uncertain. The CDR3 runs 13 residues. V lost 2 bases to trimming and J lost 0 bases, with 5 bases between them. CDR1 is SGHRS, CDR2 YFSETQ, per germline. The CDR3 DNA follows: TGCGCCAGCAGCTTACAGAACCAAGAGACCCAGTACTTC. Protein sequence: CASSLQNQETQYF.

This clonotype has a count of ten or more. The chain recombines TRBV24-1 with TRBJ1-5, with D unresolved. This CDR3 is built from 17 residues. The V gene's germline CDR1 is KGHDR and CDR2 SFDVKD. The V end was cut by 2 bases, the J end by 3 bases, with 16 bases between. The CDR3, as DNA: TGTGCCACCAGTGATTCTTTTTTGGGCAGCTCCAATCAGCCCCAGCATTTT. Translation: CATSDSFLGSSNQPQHF.

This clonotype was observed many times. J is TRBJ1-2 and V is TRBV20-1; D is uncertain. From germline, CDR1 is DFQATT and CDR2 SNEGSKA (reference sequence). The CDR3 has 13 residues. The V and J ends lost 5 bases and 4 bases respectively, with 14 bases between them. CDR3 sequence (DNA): TGCAGTGCTTCTGACCCAGTATCCTATGGCTACACCTTC. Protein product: CSASDPVSYGYTF.

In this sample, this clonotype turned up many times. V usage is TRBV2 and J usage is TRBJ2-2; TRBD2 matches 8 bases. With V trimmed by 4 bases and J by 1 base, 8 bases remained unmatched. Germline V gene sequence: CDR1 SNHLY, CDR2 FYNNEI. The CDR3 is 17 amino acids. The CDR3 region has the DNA TGTGCCAGCAGTGTTTCCAAGGGACTAGAGAACACCGGGGAGCTGTTTTTT. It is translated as CASSVSKGLENTGELFF.

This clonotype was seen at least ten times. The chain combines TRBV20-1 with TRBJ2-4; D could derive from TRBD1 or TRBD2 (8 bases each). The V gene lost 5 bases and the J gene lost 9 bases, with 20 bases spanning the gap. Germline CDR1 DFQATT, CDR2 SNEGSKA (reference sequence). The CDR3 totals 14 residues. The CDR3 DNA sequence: TGCAGTGCTCGACTAGCGCGGACAGGGAGCATTCAGTACTTC. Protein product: CSARLARTGSIQYF.

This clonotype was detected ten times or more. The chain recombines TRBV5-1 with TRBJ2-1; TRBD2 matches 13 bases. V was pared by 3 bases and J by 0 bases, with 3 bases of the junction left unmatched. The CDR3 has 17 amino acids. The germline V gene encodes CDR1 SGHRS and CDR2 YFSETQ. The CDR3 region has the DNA TGCGCCAGCAGCTGGACTAGCGGGGGTAGCTCCTACAATGAGCAGTTCTTC. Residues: CASSWTSGGSSYNEQFF.

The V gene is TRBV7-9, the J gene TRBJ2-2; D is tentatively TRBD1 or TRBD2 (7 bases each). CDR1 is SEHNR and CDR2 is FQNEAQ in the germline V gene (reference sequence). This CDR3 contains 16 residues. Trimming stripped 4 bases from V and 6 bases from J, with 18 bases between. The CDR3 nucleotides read TGTGCCAGCAGCTCCCCTCAGGGGGGGTCAGCCGGGGAGCTGTTTTTT. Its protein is CASSSPQGGSAGELFF.

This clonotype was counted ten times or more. The CDR3 DNA sequence: TGTGCCAGCAGCTTGGCGCTCCGAACCAACGAGCAGTACTTC. It encodes CASSLALRTNEQYF. V gene TRBV13 combines with J gene TRBJ2-7; no clear D gene. In germline, CDR1 is PRHDT, CDR2 FYEKMQ (reference sequence). The CDR3 consists of 14 residues. With 3 bases removed from V and 5 bases from J, the gap between germline ends came to 14 bases.